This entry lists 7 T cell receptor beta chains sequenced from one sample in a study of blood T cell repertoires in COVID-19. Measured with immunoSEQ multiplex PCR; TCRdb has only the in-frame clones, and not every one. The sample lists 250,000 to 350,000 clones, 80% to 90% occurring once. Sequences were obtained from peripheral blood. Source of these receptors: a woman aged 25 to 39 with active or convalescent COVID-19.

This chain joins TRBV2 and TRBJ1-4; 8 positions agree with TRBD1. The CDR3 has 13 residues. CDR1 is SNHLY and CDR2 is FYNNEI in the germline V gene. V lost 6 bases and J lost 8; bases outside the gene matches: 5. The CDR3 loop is CASRDREKEKLFF. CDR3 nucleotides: TGTGCCAGCAGGGACAGGGAAAAAGAAAAACTGTTTTTT.

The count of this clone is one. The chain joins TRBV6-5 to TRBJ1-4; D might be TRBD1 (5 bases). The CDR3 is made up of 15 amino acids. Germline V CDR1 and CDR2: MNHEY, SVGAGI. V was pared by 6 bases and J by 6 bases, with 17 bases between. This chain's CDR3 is CASRGRQSRDEKLFF. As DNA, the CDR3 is TGTGCCAGCAGGGGTCGACAGAGTCGGGATGAAAAACTGTTTTTT.

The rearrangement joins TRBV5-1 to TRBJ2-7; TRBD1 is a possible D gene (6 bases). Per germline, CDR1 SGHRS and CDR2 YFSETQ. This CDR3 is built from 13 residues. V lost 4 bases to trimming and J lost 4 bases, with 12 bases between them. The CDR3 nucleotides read TGCGCCAGCAGCCCGACAGGACTTTACGAGCAGTACTTC. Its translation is CASSPTGLYEQYF.

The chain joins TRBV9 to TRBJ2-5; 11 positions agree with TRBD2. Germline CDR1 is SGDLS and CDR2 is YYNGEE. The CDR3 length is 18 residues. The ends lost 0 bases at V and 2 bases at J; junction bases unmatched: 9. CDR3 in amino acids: CASSVEGSGGAKQETQYF. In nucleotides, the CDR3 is TGTGCCAGCAGCGTAGAAGGTAGCGGGGGGGCGAAGCAAGAGACCCAGTACTTC. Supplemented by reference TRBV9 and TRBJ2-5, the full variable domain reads DSGVTQTPKHLITATGQRVTLRCSPRSGDLSVYWYQQSLDQGLQFLIQYYNGEERAKGNILERFSAQQFPDLHSELNLSSLELGDSALYFCASSVEGSGGAKQETQYFGPGTRLLVL.

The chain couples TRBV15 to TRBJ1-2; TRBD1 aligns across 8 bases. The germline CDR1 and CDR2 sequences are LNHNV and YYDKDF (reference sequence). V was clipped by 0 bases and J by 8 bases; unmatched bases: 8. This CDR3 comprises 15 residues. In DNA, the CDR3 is TGTGCCACCAGCAGAGAAGGACAGGGAATGGACGGCTACACCTTC. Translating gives CATSREGQGMDGYTF. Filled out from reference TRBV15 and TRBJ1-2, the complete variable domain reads DAMVIQNPRYQVTQFGKPVTLSCSQTLNHNVMYWYQQKSSQAPKLLFHYYDKDFNNEADTPDNFQSRRPNTSFCFLDIRSPGLGDTAMYLCATSREGQGMDGYTFGSGTRLTVV.

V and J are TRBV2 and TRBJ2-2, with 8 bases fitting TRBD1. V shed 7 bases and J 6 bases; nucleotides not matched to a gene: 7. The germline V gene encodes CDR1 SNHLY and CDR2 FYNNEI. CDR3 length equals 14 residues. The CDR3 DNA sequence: TGTGCCAGCACCGGACAGGGTTGGTCCGGGGAGCTGTTTTTT. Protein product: CASTGQGWSGELFF. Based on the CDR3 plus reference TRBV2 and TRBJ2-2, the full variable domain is EPEVTQTPSHQVTQMGQEVILRCVPISNHLYFYWYRQILGQKVEFLVSFYNNEISEKSEIFDDQFSVERPDGSNFTLKIRSTKLEDSAMYFCASTGQGWSGELFFGEGSRLTVL.

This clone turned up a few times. CDR3 in amino acids: CASSGEGDYGYTF. As DNA, the CDR3 is TGTGCCAGCAGCGGCGAAGGGGACTATGGCTACACCTTC. V gene TRBV7-9 combines with J gene TRBJ1-2, with D possibly matching TRBD1 (5 bases). The CDR3 consists of 13 residues. Germline CDR1 and CDR2: SEHNR and FQNEAQ (reference sequence). The germline V and J ends were trimmed by 5 bases and 3 bases, with 10 bases remaining between them.